These 9 T cell receptor beta chains came from one sample sequenced in a study of blood T cell repertoires in COVID-19. Clones were sequenced by immunoSEQ multiplex PCR, and TCRdb holds only the in-frame ones, with some missing. The sample has 45,000 to 55,000 clones; 65% to 85% are singletons. The source material was peripheral blood. Receptor source: a human donor with active or convalescent COVID-19. The donor label of this sample is uncertain.

The sample holds one count of this clone. V usage is TRBV18 and J usage is TRBJ2-2; possibly TRBD2 for D (6 bases). The CDR3 runs 16 residues. Trimming shortened V by 3 bases and J by 1 base, and 12 bases separated the two germline ends. The germline CDR1 and CDR2 sequences are KGHSH and LQKENI. The DNA for the CDR3 is TGTGCCAGCTCACCCCTAGCGAGTTTGAACACCGGGGAGCTGTTTTTT. Translation gives CASSPLASLNTGELFF.

The chain links TRBV10-1 to TRBJ2-1, with TRBD2 matching over 7 bases. In germline, CDR1 is WNHNN, CDR2 SYGVQD (reference sequence). The trim removed 5 bases at V and 5 bases at J, leaving 3 bases unmatched. The CDR3 loop spans 13 amino acids. The CDR3 spells CASSQGGNNEQFF. Here the CDR3 DNA reads TGCGCCAGCAGTCAGGGAGGGAACAATGAGCAGTTCTTC.

The V gene is TRBV18, the J gene TRBJ2-2; maybe TRBD2 (5 bases). V was shortened by 4 bases and J by 6 bases, with 18 bases between the two germline ends. The CDR3 runs to 16 residues. Germline CDR1 KGHSH, CDR2 LQKENI. CDR3 nucleotide sequence: TGTGCCAGCTCACTAACACGGGGTCGACGTGCCGGGGAGCTGTTTTTT. It yields the protein CASSLTRGRRAGELFF.

This rearrangement joins TRBV11-1 to TRBJ2-5, with TRBD2 identical over 8 bases. CDR1 and CDR2 from the germline V gene are SGHAT and FQDESV (reference sequence). V lost 1 base and J lost 4; bases outside the gene matches: 5. This CDR3 contains 15 residues. CDR3 sequence: CASSLGGRKRETQYF. The CDR3 DNA reads TGTGCCAGCAGCTTAGGCGGGAGGAAGAGAGAGACCCAGTACTTC.

This chain uses TRBV11-1 with TRBJ1-3; TRBD1 is a possible D gene (5 bases). Trimming cost V 4 bases and J 1 base, with 8 bases left between them. The germline V gene has CDR1 SGHAT and CDR2 FQDESV (reference sequence). The CDR3 loop spans 14 amino acids. CDR3 coding DNA: TGTGCCAGCAGCTCCCAGGGATCTGGAAACACCATATATTTT. Translating gives CASSSQGSGNTIYF. Filled out from reference TRBV11-1 and TRBJ1-3, the complete variable domain reads EAEVAQSPRYKITEKSQAVAFWCDPISGHATLYWYRQILGQGPELLVQFQDESVVDDSQLPKDRFSAERLKGVDSTLKIQPAELGDSAMYLCASSSQGSGNTIYFGEGSWLTVV.

The rearrangement joins TRBV7-2 to TRBJ2-7; no clear D gene. Per the germline V gene, CDR1 is SGHTA and CDR2 is FQGNSA. Trimming removed 5 bases at V and 2 bases at J, with 16 bases between. The CDR3 is 15 amino acids. The DNA for the CDR3 is TGTGCCAGCAGCCCGGGTTACGGCCGGGCCTACGAGCAGTACTTC. Encoded protein: CASSPGYGRAYEQYF.

The count of this clone is one. The genes are TRBV5-8 and TRBJ2-7; TRBD1 is a possible D gene (6 bases). The CDR3 loop spans 15 amino acids. Trimming cost V 4 bases and J 2 bases, with 16 bases left between them. CDR1 SGHTS and CDR2 YDEGEE come from the germline V gene. CDR3 loop: CASSRSGTSPYEQYF. Written as DNA, the CDR3 is TGTGCCAGCAGCCGTTCCGGGACATCACCCTACGAGCAGTACTTC.

V usage is TRBV9 and J usage is TRBJ1-6; D remains unclear. V shed 0 bases and J shed 0 bases, with 4 bases lying between them. This CDR3 contains 15 residues. The V gene's germline CDR1 is SGDLS and CDR2 YYNGEE. CDR3: CASSVGNSYNSPLHF. The DNA of the CDR3 is TGTGCCAGCAGCGTAGGTAACTCCTATAATTCACCCCTCCACTTT.

The genes are TRBV24-1 and TRBJ1-1; TRBD1 agrees at 7 bases. Germline V gene lookup returns CDR1 KGHDR and CDR2 SFDVKD. After removal of 8 bases from V and 4 bases from J, the junction contained 6 bases not matched to a gene. The CDR3 runs to 13 residues. The DNA of the CDR3 is TGTGCCACCACTACGACAGGGTCCACTGAAGCTTTCTTT. It encodes CATTTTGSTEAFF.